These 32 T cell receptor beta chains originate from one sample sequenced in a study of T cells after yellow fever vaccination. TCRdb redid the calling of the 5' RACE reads with MiXCR, one entry per CDR3 protein. The sample holds some 340,000 distinct CDR3 sequences, around 10% seen once. Sequencing was performed on CD4+ T cells sorted from PBMCs, taken 45 days after the yellow fever booster vaccination. The receptors stem from a man aged 18-30 years who received the YFV17D yellow fever vaccine.

The chain recombines TRBV20-1 with TRBJ2-7; TRBD1 agrees at 10 bases. In germline, CDR1 is DFQATT, CDR2 SNEGSKA (reference sequence). The CDR3 is made up of 13 amino acids. J gave up 4 bases and V 6 bases, and 6 bases lay outside the gene matches. The CDR3 DNA reads as TGCAGTGCGAGGGACAGGGGCAATTACGAGCAGTACGTC. Its translation is CSARDRGNYEQYV.

This clonotype was counted between two and nine times. This chain uses TRBV4-1 with TRBJ1-5; D unresolved. V was shortened by 1 base and J by 6 bases, with 7 bases between the two germline ends. This CDR3 region has 13 residues. The germline V gene has CDR1 MGHRA and CDR2 YSYEKL. CDR3 sequence: CASSQVAVQPQHF. In nucleotides, the CDR3 is TGCGCCAGCAGCCAAGTCGCCGTTCAGCCCCAGCATTTT.

The V and J genes are TRBV7-7 and TRBJ2-3; 8 bases fit TRBD1. With 4 bases clipped from V and 3 bases from J, the junction kept 6 bases outside the gene matches. This CDR3 comprises 15 residues. Looked up from germline, CDR1 is SSHAT and CDR2 is FNYEAQ (reference sequence). DNA of the CDR3: TGTGCCAGCAGCTACGGGGACAGGCGGACAGATACGCAGTATTTT. Its translation is CASSYGDRRTDTQYF.

The sample holds a few counts of this clonotype. The CDR3 reads CSVPSGGGTDTQYF. The CDR3 DNA is TGCAGCGTCCCGTCAGGGGGCGGCACAGATACGCAGTATTTT. J is TRBJ2-3 and V is TRBV29-1; 8 bases fit TRBD1. The CDR3 loop spans 14 amino acids. Germline V gene lookup returns CDR1 SQVTM and CDR2 ANQGSEA. With 6 bases clipped from V and 1 base from J, the junction kept 6 bases outside the gene matches.

The chain carries TRBV6-6 and TRBJ1-5, with TRBD1 as a possible D gene (5 bases). Between the trimmed V and J ends, which lost 7 bases and 6 bases, there was a span of 13 bases. This CDR3 has 13 amino acids. Germline V gives CDR1 MNHNY, CDR2 SVGAGI (reference sequence). The CDR3 protein is CASTEGSSQPQHF. The CDR3 DNA is TGTGCCAGCACCGAGGGGTCCAGTCAGCCCCAGCATTTT.

This clonotype was found a few times. CDR3 coding DNA: TGTGCCAGCAGCTTTGGTTACAGGGTCGAAGCTTTCTTT. Encoded protein: CASSFGYRVEAFF. This chain uses TRBV7-2 with TRBJ1-1; weak D call: TRBD1 (6 bases). V shed 3 bases and J shed 8 bases, with 13 bases lying between them. From germline, CDR1 is SGHTA and CDR2 FQGNSA. This CDR3 region has 13 residues.

This clonotype was seen a handful of times. V usage is TRBV28 and J usage is TRBJ2-2, with 15 bases aligning to TRBD2. J gave up 3 bases and V 5 bases, and 19 bases lay outside the gene matches. Germline assignment: CDR1 MDHEN and CDR2 SYDVKM. The CDR3 has 22 amino acids. The CDR3 protein is CASSPAGTSGGRKIRHTGELFF. CDR3 in DNA: TGTGCCAGCAGTCCCGCCGGGACTAGCGGGGGGAGGAAAATACGACACACCGGGGAGCTGTTTTTT.

This clonotype was counted only a few times. The chain joins TRBV10-3 to TRBJ1-1; 8 nucleotides line up with TRBD1. Germline CDR1 reads ENHRY; CDR2 reads SYGVKD. The CDR3 loop spans 14 amino acids. Trimming cost V 7 bases and J 0 bases; bases outside gene matches: 4. Here the CDR3 DNA reads TGTGCCATCATGAGGACAGGGATGAACACTGAAGCTTTCTTT. Encoded protein: CAIMRTGMNTEAFF.

In this sample, this clonotype turned up many times. V is TRBV12-3 or TRBV12-4 and J is TRBJ2-7, with TRBD1 matching over 7 bases. V was pared by 4 bases and J by 3 bases, with 3 bases of the junction left unmatched. CDR3 length: 13 amino acids. DNA for the CDR3: TGTGCCAGCAGTTGGACAGGAAACTACGAGCAGTACTTC. Protein: CASSWTGNYEQYF.

This sequence joins TRBV5-1 and TRBJ2-3; D gene ambiguous. This CDR3 has 14 residues. Germline lookup yields CDR1 SGHRS and CDR2 YFSETQ. With 0 bases removed from V and 4 bases from J, the gap between germline ends came to 9 bases. The CDR3 DNA sequence: TGCGCCAGCAGCTTGGCAGCCGTCCCAGATACGCAGTATTTT. It specifies CASSLAAVPDTQYF.

The chain links TRBV10-3 to TRBJ1-2; D is perhaps TRBD1 (6 bases). The CDR3 totals 13 residues. Germline CDR1 ENHRY, CDR2 SYGVKD. The germline V and J ends were trimmed by 7 bases and 3 bases, with 12 bases remaining between them. CDR3 in amino acids: CAIMGGMDYGYTF. The CDR3 region has the DNA TGTGCCATCATGGGGGGCATGGACTATGGCTACACCTTC.

This clonotype was detected ten times or more. This chain links TRBV7-2 with TRBJ1-6; TRBD1 might be the D (5 bases). In germline, CDR1 is SGHTA, CDR2 FQGNSA. Trimming shortened V by 1 base and J by 10 bases, and 14 bases separated the two germline ends. This CDR3 has 15 amino acids. The CDR3 sequence is CASSLGGEGGSPLHF. In DNA, the CDR3 is TGTGCCAGCAGCTTAGGGGGCGAAGGCGGCTCACCCCTCCACTTT. Full variable domain (rest looked up from reference TRBV7-2 and TRBJ1-6): GAGVSQSPSNKVTEKGKDVELRCDPISGHTALYWYRQSLGQGLEFLIYFQGNSAPDKSGLPSDRFSAERTGGSVSTLTIQRTQQEDSAVYLCASSLGGEGGSPLHFGNGTRLTVT.

This chain uses TRBV9 with TRBJ2-3; D is perhaps TRBD2 (6 bases). This CDR3 contains 15 residues. Germline V gives CDR1 SGDLS, CDR2 YYNGEE. Trimming cost V 0 bases and J 3 bases, with 11 bases left between them. CDR3 in DNA: TGTGCCAGCAGCGTAGACGGGGGTGGGACAGATACGCAGTATTTT. This gives the protein CASSVDGGGTDTQYF.

The rearrangement joins TRBV7-6 to TRBJ1-1; TRBD1 might be the D (6 bases). The CDR3 sequence is 15 residues long. Germline-derived CDR1 and CDR2 are SGHVS and FNYEAQ. The ends were cut back, 1 base at V and 2 bases at J, with 11 bases in the middle. The CDR3 loop is CASSLDGQPNTEAFF. The CDR3 nucleotides are TGTGCCAGCAGCTTAGACGGACAGCCAAACACTGAAGCTTTCTTT.

V is TRBV11-2 and J is TRBJ2-2, with no clear D. V was shortened by 4 bases and J by 1 base, with 7 bases between the two germline ends. In germline, CDR1 is SGHAT, CDR2 FQNNGV. This CDR3 region has 14 residues. CDR3 DNA sequence: TGTGCCAGCAGCTCGTCATTGAACACCGGGGAGCTGTTTTTT. Translation gives CASSSSLNTGELFF.

The genes are TRBV7-3 and TRBJ2-1; unclear D gene. Germline assignment: CDR1 SGHTA and CDR2 FQGTGA. The CDR3 is 14 residues long. The V end lost 5 bases, the J end lost 5 bases, and 13 bases lay between the germline ends. CDR3 residues: CASSPSGPDNEQFF. DNA of the CDR3: TGTGCCAGCAGCCCATCGGGTCCCGACAATGAGCAGTTCTTC. The variable domain in full, completed from reference TRBV7-3 and TRBJ2-1, reads GAGVSQTPSNKVTEKGKYVELRCDPISGHTALYWYRQSLGQGPEFLIYFQGTGAADDSGLPNDRFFAVRPEGSVSTLKIQRTERGDSAVYLCASSPSGPDNEQFFGPGTRLTVL.

The chain joins TRBV24-1 to TRBJ1-1; weak D call: TRBD1 (6 bases). The CDR3 extends over 14 amino acids. Germline assignment: CDR1 KGHDR and CDR2 SFDVKD. The V and J ends lost 9 bases and 4 bases respectively, with 17 bases between them. Here the CDR3 reads CATLIRGLATEAFF. Written as DNA, the CDR3 is TGTGCCACCCTAATCCGGGGGCTGGCCACTGAAGCTTTCTTT.

This clonotype was picked up a small number of times. The J gene is TRBJ2-7, the V gene TRBV6-5, with 8 bases fitting TRBD2. This CDR3 is 15 amino acids long. CDR1 and CDR2 (germline): MNHEY, SVGAGI. The J segment lost 6 bases and the V segment lost 4 bases, leaving 11 bases of the junction unmatched. Here the CDR3 DNA reads TGTGCCAGCAGTTCCCCGGGGGGGCGTCTGGTCGAGCAGTACTTC. Protein product: CASSSPGGRLVEQYF.

This clonotype was counted only a few times. This sequence joins TRBV7-9 and TRBJ2-3, with D unresolved. The V end lost 5 bases, the J end lost 4 bases, and 16 bases lay between the germline ends. CDR3 length: 15 residues. Germline CDR1 is SEHNR and CDR2 is FQNEAQ (reference sequence). The CDR3 bases are TGTGCCAGCAGCCCCTCGGTGGGGATAGCAGATACGCAGTATTTT. It translates to CASSPSVGIADTQYF.

This clonotype was seen at least ten times. The V call is TRBV5-1, the J call TRBJ2-3; 10 bases agree with TRBD2. Germline V gene data show CDR1 as SGHRS and CDR2 as YFSETQ. V gave up 4 bases and J gave up 6 bases; unmatched junction bases: 17. This CDR3 comprises 18 residues. The CDR3 DNA reads TGCGCCAGCAGCCCAGCGGGGGGGCCGGGAGACTCACGGGATACGCAGTATTTT. This encodes CASSPAGGPGDSRDTQYF.

This chain joins TRBV7-2 and TRBJ1-2; no clear D. V was shortened by 0 bases and J by 3 bases, with 11 bases between the two germline ends. Germline lookup yields CDR1 SGHTA and CDR2 FQGNSA. The CDR3 is 15 amino acids. The CDR3 loop reads CASSLAPALDYGYTF. Here the CDR3 DNA reads TGTGCCAGCAGCTTAGCCCCGGCCCTTGACTATGGCTACACCTTC.

This clonotype was detected a few times. The chain is built from TRBV15 and TRBJ2-5, with D perhaps TRBD1 (5 bases). V was shortened by 0 bases and J by 5 bases, with 16 bases between the two germline ends. Germline V gene lookup returns CDR1 LNHNV and CDR2 YYDKDF (reference sequence). The CDR3 loop spans 16 amino acids. The CDR3 is CATSRDLGQQGETQYF. In nucleotides, the CDR3 is TGTGCCACCAGCAGAGATCTCGGACAACAAGGGGAGACCCAGTACTTC.

The V call is TRBV5-1, the J call TRBJ2-7; unclear D gene. V was trimmed by 10 bases and J by 3 bases, leaving 11 bases between them. The CDR3 extends over 11 amino acids. Germline V lookup: CDR1 SGHRS, CDR2 YFSETQ. The CDR3 nucleotides are TGCGCCGGAACCAGCGACTACGAGCAGTACGTC. Protein product: CAGTSDYEQYV.

The table lists this clonotype with many counts. This rearrangement joins TRBV7-8 to TRBJ2-2; 9 bases fit TRBD1. CDR1 SGHVS and CDR2 FQNEAQ come from the germline V gene. The J segment lost 5 bases and the V segment lost 7 bases, leaving 8 bases of the junction unmatched. The CDR3 consists of 15 residues. The DNA for the CDR3 is TGTGCCAGCACTTGGGGACAGGGTGAAACCGGGGAGCTGTTTTTT. Translating gives CASTWGQGETGELFF.

This rearrangement joins TRBV18 to TRBJ1-2; D might be TRBD1 (6 bases). Per germline, CDR1 KGHSH and CDR2 LQKENI. The ends were cut back, 6 bases at V and 0 bases at J, with 11 bases in the middle. This CDR3 has 14 amino acids. DNA of the CDR3: TGTGCCAGCTCCGACTACAGGGCTAACTATGGCTACACCTTC. As protein: CASSDYRANYGYTF. The whole variable domain, remainder taken from reference TRBV18 and TRBJ1-2, is NAGVMQNPRHLVRRRGQEARLRCSPMKGHSHVYWYRQLPEEGLKFMVYLQKENIIDESGMPKERFSAEFPKEGPSILRIQQVVRGDSAAYFCASSDYRANYGYTFGSGTRLTVV.

This clonotype was found a few times. The rearrangement joins TRBV9 to TRBJ2-5; TRBD2 matches 10 bases. Germline CDR1 reads SGDLS; CDR2 reads YYNGEE. The CDR3 runs 15 residues. V shed 0 bases, J shed 5 bases, and the junction held 4 bases outside the gene matches. In DNA form, the CDR3 reads TGTGCCAGCAGCGTAGCTAGCGGGGGATGGGAGACCCAGTACTTC. This translates into CASSVASGGWETQYF.

The table lists this clonotype with many counts. The rearrangement links TRBV4-1 to TRBJ1-1, with unresolved D. Germline assignment: CDR1 MGHRA and CDR2 YSYEKL. The CDR3 runs 16 residues. V lost 0 bases, J lost 4 bases, and 15 bases lay in between. In DNA, the CDR3 is TGCGCCAGCAGCCAAGAGGGCCGGGGTGGGAGCACTGAAGCTTTCTTT. Encoded protein: CASSQEGRGGSTEAFF.

The chain is built from TRBV5-1 and TRBJ2-3, with 8 bases that match TRBD2. CDR1 and CDR2 from the germline V gene are SGHRS and YFSETQ. This CDR3 spans 15 amino acids. With V trimmed by 0 bases and J by 14 bases, 14 bases remained unmatched. This CDR3 reads CASSLGGTSDDRPYF. CDR3 coding DNA: TGCGCCAGCAGCTTGGGCGGGACTAGTGATGATCGACCGTATTTT.

The chain carries TRBV7-8 and TRBJ1-5; D ambiguous. V lost 8 bases and J lost 9, with 8 bases in between. The CDR3 has 10 residues. Germline V gene data show CDR1 as SGHVS and CDR2 as FQNEAQ. The CDR3, as DNA: TGTGCCAGCCGACTTGGGCCCCAGCATTTT. Protein product: CASRLGPQHF.

This clonotype has a handful of counts. This rearrangement joins TRBV7-9 to TRBJ1-1; D is perhaps TRBD1 (5 bases). CDR3 length: 15 residues. Germline V gene lookup returns CDR1 SEHNR and CDR2 FQNEAQ (reference sequence). V dropped 0 bases and J dropped 5 bases, with 13 bases sitting between them. CDR3 region: CASSLAPGVRTEAFF. CDR3 nucleotides: TGTGCCAGCAGCTTAGCGCCGGGGGTGCGGACTGAAGCTTTCTTT.

The chain carries TRBV6-2 or TRBV6-3 and TRBJ2-5; D remains unclear. This CDR3 is built from 13 residues. Trimming removed 4 bases from V and 2 bases from J, with 8 bases in between. From germline, CDR1 is MNHEY and CDR2 SVGEGT. In DNA form, the CDR3 reads TGTGCCAGCAGTTGGGGAAGTCAAGAGACCCAGTACTTC. Its translation: CASSWGSQETQYF.

V and J are TRBV27 and TRBJ2-3; D unresolved. There are 14 residues in the CDR3. Trimming removed 5 bases from V and 2 bases from J, with 11 bases in between. Germline lookup yields CDR1 MNHEY and CDR2 SMNVEV (reference sequence). This CDR3 is CASSRGRYTDTQYF. In DNA form, the CDR3 reads TGTGCCAGCAGTCGAGGACGGTACACAGATACGCAGTATTTT.